Below are 14 T cell receptor beta chains sequenced from a single sample in a study of shared clonotypes between healthy human individuals. Here immunoSEQ multiplex PCR was the method, and the copy in TCRdb shows in-frame clones only, minus some. The profile shows over 2 million clones, 95% of them singletons. Specimen: naive CD4+ T cells sorted from blood. Noted subset: CD45RA+ positively selected. The receptors were sampled from a man younger than 30 in good health.

The chain combines TRBV5-4 with TRBJ2-1; weak D call: TRBD1 (6 bases). V gave up 10 bases and J gave up 8 bases, with 19 bases separating them. This CDR3 is built from 13 residues. From germline, CDR1 is SGHNT and CDR2 YYREEE (reference sequence). The CDR3 DNA follows: TGTGCCGCTCTTTATGCAGGGGCGGATGAGCAGTTCTTC. Translated, it gives CAALYAGADEQFF.

The J gene is TRBJ1-1, the V gene TRBV14, with TRBD1 matching over 9 bases. The CDR3 spans 15 residues. CDR1 is SGHDN, CDR2 FVKESK, per germline. V trimming: 4 bases; J trimming: 5 bases; junction bases outside the gene matches: 8. CDR3 sequence (DNA): TGTGCCAGCAGCCGTCCCGGACAGGGGCGGACTGAAGCTTTCTTT. Protein: CASSRPGQGRTEAFF.

The CDR3 nucleotides read TGTGCCTGGAGACGGAATACGGGGTTCCCCGGGGAGCTGTTTTTT. This gives the protein CAWRRNTGFPGELFF. The chain recombines TRBV30 with TRBJ2-2; D might be TRBD2 (5 bases). Germline V CDR1 and CDR2: GTSNPN, SVGIG (reference sequence). The V gene lost 3 bases and the J gene lost 6 bases, with 17 bases spanning the gap. CDR3 length: 15 residues.

The V gene is TRBV9, the J gene TRBJ2-7, with a tentative D call TRBD1 (5 bases). The CDR3 is 13 residues long. The V end was cut by 0 bases, the J end by 4 bases, with 8 bases between. CDR1 SGDLS and CDR2 YYNGEE come from the germline V gene. The CDR3 DNA sequence: TGTGCCAGCAGCGTAGCGGCAGGGTACGAGCAGTACTTC. Protein: CASSVAAGYEQYF.

A remark on this clone: This specimen includes other DNA sequences encoding the same CDR3. V usage is TRBV7-2 and J usage is TRBJ1-2; D is ambiguous. Trimming stripped 0 bases from V and 0 bases from J, with 2 bases between. This CDR3 has 13 amino acids. In germline, CDR1 is SGHTA, CDR2 FQGNSA. The CDR3, as DNA: TGTGCCAGCAGCTTAGCCTCTAACTATGGCTACACCTTC. It codes for CASSLASNYGYTF.

The J gene is TRBJ2-7, the V gene TRBV18; 9 bases line up with TRBD1. Germline CDR1 reads KGHSH; CDR2 reads LQKENI. With V trimmed by 4 bases and J by 3 bases, 13 bases remained unmatched. The CDR3 runs to 17 residues. The chain's CDR3 is CASSRANRDRDFYEQYF. The CDR3, as DNA: TGTGCCAGCTCACGTGCAAACCGGGACAGGGATTTCTACGAGCAGTACTTC.

The chain recombines TRBV7-9 with TRBJ2-1; 7 bases are a match to TRBD1. This CDR3 region has 14 residues. V trimming: 5 bases; J trimming: 5 bases; junction bases outside the gene matches: 6. Germline CDR1 is SEHNR and CDR2 is FQNEAQ (reference sequence). As DNA, the CDR3 is TGTGCCAGCAGCATGGGACAGACCGACAATGAGCAGTTCTTC. This translates into CASSMGQTDNEQFF.

The V gene is TRBV7-6, the J gene TRBJ2-2; D is undetermined. There are 14 residues in the CDR3. V dropped 1 base and J dropped 6 bases, with 9 bases sitting between them. The V gene's germline CDR1 is SGHVS and CDR2 FNYEAQ. The CDR3 DNA reads TGTGCCAGCAGCTTAGAGGGCTTTCCCGGGGAGCTGTTTTTT. It codes for CASSLEGFPGELFF.

CDR3 in DNA: TGTGTACTTCGACGGCACCTCCCTCGGACCCTCCACTTT. Amino acids: CVLRRHLPRTLHF. This sequence joins TRBV28 and TRBJ1-6, with D unclear. CDR3 length: 13 amino acids. Per germline, CDR1 MDHEN and CDR2 SYDVKM.

The gene calls are TRBV2 and TRBJ2-3; unclear D gene. V was trimmed by 8 bases and J by 0 bases, leaving 9 bases between them. The CDR3 runs to 13 residues. Germline V CDR1 and CDR2: SNHLY, FYNNEI. CDR3 protein: CASGRESTDTQYF. Here the CDR3 DNA reads TGTGCCAGCGGAAGGGAAAGCACAGATACGCAGTATTTT.

The chain links TRBV28 to TRBJ1-1, with TRBD1 as a possible D gene (6 bases). The CDR3 covers 14 residues. Germline assignment: CDR1 MDHEN and CDR2 SYDVKM. The germline V and J ends were trimmed by 6 bases and 1 base, with 12 bases remaining between them. The CDR3 protein is CASRAGQWNTEAFF. The CDR3 nucleotides are TGTGCCAGCAGAGCCGGACAGTGGAACACTGAAGCTTTCTTT.

The chain employs TRBV6-1 and TRBJ1-5, with 7 bases lining up with TRBD1. Germline V lookup: CDR1 MNHNS, CDR2 SASEGT. This CDR3 is 15 amino acids long. Losses at the gene ends were 7 bases for V and 2 bases for J; bases not matched to a gene: 8. This CDR3 reads CASNTGERGNQPQHF. The DNA of the CDR3 is TGTGCCAGCAACACAGGGGAAAGAGGCAATCAGCCCCAGCATTTT.

The chain carries TRBV19 and TRBJ2-2; D possibly corresponds to TRBD1 (6 bases). CDR3 size: 16 residues. V gave up 3 bases and J gave up 4 bases, with 15 bases separating them. The germline gives CDR1 LNHDA, CDR2 SQIVND (reference sequence). CDR3 amino acids: CASSIWGPTSTGELFF. The CDR3 DNA reads TGTGCCAGTAGTATTTGGGGGCCTACGAGCACCGGGGAGCTGTTTTTT.

This clone was counted a single time. V and J are TRBV6-1 and TRBJ2-7, with 7 bases that match TRBD1. Germline lookup yields CDR1 MNHNS and CDR2 SASEGT. CDR3 length: 15 residues. Trimming at V came to 7 bases and at J to 2 bases, leaving 11 bases not matched to a gene. CDR3 region: CASKLTGPGTYEQYF. CDR3 nucleotides: TGTGCCAGCAAGTTGACAGGGCCGGGGACCTACGAGCAGTACTTC.